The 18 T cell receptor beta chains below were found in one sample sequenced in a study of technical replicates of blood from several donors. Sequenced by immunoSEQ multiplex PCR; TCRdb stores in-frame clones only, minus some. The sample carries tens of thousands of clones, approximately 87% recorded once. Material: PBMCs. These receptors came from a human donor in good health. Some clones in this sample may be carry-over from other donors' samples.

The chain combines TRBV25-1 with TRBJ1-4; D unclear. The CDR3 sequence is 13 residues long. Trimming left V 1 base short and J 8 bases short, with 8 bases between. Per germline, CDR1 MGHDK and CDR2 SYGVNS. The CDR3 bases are TGTGCCAGCAGTGAATTAGCCGGGGAAAAACTGTTTTTT. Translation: CASSELAGEKLFF.

CDR3 coding DNA: TGTGCCATCAATCAGGGGGCCGGCACTGAAGCTTTCTTT. It yields the protein CAINQGAGTEAFF. This chain connects TRBV10-3 to TRBJ1-1, with 8 bases identical to TRBD1. The CDR3 spans 13 residues. CDR1 and CDR2 from the germline V gene are ENHRY and SYGVKD. J was trimmed by 4 bases and V by 7 bases; bases with no gene match: 5.

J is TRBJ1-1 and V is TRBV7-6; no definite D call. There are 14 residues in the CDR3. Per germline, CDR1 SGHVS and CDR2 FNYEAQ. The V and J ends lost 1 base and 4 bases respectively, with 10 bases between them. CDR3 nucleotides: TGTGCCAGCAGCTTAGGGACTGCCTTCACTGAAGCTTTCTTT. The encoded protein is CASSLGTAFTEAFF.

CDR3 DNA: TGCGCCAGCAGCCAGGACACCATGGATAATTCACCCCTCCACTTT. It codes for CASSQDTMDNSPLHF. V is TRBV4-1 and J is TRBJ1-6; D is possibly TRBD1 (5 bases). Trimming took 3 bases from V and 5 from J, leaving 11 bases between them. CDR3 length: 15 amino acids. Germline-derived CDR1 and CDR2 are MGHRA and YSYEKL.

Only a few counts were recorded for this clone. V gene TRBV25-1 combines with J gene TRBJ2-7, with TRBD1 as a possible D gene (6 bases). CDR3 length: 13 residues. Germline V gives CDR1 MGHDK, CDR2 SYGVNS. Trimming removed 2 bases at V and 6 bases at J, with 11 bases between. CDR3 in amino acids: CASSEPDRPEQYF. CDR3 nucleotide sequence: TGTGCCAGCAGTGAACCCGACAGGCCCGAGCAGTACTTC.

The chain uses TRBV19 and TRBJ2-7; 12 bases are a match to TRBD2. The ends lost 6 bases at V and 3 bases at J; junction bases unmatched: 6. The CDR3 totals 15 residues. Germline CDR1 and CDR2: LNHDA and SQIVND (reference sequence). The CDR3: CASRQTSGGYYEQYF. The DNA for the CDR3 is TGTGCCAGTAGACAAACTAGCGGGGGGTACTACGAGCAGTACTTC.

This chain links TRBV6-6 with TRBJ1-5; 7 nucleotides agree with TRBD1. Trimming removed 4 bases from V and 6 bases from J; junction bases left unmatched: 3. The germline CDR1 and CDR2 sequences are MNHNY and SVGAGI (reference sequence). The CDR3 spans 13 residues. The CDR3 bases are TGTGCCAGCAGTTCAGACAGGGTTCAGCCCCAGCATTTT. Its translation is CASSSDRVQPQHF.

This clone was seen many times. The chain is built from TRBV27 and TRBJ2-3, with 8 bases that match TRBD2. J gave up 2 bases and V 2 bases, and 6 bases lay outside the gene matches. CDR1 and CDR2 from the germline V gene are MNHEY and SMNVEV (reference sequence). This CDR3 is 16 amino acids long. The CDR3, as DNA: TGTGCCAGCAGTTTAGGGGTTAGCGGGGCCACAGATACGCAGTATTTT. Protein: CASSLGVSGATDTQYF.

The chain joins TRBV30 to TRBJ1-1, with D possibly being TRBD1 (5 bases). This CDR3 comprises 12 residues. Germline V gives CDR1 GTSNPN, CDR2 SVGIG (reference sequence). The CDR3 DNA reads TGTGCGGGGACGGGGGGGGACACTGAAGCTTTCTTT. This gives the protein CAGTGGDTEAFF.

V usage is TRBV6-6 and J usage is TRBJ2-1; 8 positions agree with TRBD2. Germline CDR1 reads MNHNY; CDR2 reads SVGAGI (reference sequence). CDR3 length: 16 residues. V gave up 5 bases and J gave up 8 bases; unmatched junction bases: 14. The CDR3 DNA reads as TGTGCCAGCAGTCCCGGACTAGCCCTAATAGTCTATGAGCAGTTCTTC. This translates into CASSPGLALIVYEQFF.

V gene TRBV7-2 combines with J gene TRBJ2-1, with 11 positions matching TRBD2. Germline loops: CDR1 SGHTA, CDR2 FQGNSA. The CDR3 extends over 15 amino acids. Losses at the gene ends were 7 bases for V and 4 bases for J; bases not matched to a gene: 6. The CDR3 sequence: CASTNRLAGYNEQFF. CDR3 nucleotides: TGTGCCAGCACCAACCGACTAGCGGGGTACAATGAGCAGTTCTTC.

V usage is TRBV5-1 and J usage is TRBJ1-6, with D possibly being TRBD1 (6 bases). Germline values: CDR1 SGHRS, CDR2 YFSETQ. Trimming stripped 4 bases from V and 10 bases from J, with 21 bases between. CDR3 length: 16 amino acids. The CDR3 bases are TGCGCCAGCAGCCCGGTCCCCACAGGGTTAGGATCACCCCTCCACTTT. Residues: CASSPVPTGLGSPLHF.

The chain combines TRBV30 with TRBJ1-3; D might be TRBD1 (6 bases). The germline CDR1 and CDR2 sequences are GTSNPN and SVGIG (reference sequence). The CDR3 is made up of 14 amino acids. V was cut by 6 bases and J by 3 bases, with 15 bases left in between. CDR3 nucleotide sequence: TGTGCCTGCCCGGGGGGGCAGAATGGAAACACCATATATTTT. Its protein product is CACPGGQNGNTIYF.

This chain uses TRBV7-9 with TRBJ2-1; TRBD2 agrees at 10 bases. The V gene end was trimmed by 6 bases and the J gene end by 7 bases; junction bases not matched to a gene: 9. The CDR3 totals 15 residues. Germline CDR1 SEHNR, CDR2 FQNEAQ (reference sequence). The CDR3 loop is CASSYTSGIQNEQFF. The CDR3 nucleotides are TGTGCCAGCAGTTATACTAGCGGGATTCAAAATGAGCAGTTCTTC.

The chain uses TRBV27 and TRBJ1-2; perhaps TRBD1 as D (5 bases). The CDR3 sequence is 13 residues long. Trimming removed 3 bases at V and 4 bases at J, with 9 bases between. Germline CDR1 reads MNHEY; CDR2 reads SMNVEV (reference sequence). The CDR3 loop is CASSFGGRYGYTF. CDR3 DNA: TGTGCCAGCAGTTTCGGGGGACGCTATGGCTACACCTTC.

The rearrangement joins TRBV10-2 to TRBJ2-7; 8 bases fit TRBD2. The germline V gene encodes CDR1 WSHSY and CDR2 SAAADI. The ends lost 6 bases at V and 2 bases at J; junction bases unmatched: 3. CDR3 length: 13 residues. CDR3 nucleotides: TGCGCCAGCAGGGGTAGCGGGACCTACGAGCAGTACTTC. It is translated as CASRGSGTYEQYF.

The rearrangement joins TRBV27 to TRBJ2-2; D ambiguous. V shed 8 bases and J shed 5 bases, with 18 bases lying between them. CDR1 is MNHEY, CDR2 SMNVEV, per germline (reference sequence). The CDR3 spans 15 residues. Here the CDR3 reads CASAEFDGRTGELFF. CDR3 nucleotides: TGTGCCAGCGCGGAATTCGACGGCAGAACCGGGGAGCTGTTTTTT.

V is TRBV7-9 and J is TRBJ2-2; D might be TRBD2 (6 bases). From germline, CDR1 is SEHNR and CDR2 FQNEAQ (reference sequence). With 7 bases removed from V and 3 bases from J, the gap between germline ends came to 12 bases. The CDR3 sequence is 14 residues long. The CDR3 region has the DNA TGTGCCAGCATCCTCGGGAGAGACACCGGGGAGCTGTTTTTT. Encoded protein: CASILGRDTGELFF.